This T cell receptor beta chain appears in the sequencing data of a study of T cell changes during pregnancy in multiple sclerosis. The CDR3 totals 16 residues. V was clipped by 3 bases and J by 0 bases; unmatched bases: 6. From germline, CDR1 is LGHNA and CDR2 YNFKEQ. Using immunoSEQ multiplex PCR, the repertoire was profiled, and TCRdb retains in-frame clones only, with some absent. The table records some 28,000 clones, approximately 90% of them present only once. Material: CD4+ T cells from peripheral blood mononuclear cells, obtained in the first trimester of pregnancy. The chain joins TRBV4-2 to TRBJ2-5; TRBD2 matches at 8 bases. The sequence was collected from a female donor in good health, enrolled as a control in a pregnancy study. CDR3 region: CASSQAGGLDQETQYF. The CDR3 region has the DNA TGTGCCAGCAGCCAGGCGGGGGGACTGGACCAAGAGACCCAGTACTTC.